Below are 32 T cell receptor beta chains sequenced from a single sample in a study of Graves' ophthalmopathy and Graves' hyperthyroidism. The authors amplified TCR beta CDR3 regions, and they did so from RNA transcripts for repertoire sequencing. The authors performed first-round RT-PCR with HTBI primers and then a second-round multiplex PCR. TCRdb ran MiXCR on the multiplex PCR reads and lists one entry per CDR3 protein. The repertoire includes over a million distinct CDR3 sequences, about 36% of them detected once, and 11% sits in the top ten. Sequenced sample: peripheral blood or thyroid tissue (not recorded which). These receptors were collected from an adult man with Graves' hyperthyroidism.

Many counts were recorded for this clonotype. DNA for the CDR3: TGCAGTGCTAGAAAGCAGACAGACTACGAGCAGTACTTC. Translating it yields CSARKQTDYEQYF. V is TRBV20-1 and J is TRBJ2-7, with a tentative D call TRBD1 (5 bases). CDR3 length equals 13 residues. Germline CDR1 DFQATT, CDR2 SNEGSKA (reference sequence). The germline V and J ends were trimmed by 2 bases and 3 bases, with 11 bases remaining between them.

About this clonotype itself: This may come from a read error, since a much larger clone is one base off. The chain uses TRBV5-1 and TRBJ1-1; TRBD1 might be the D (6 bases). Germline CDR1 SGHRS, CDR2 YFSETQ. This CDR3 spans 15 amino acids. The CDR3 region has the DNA TGCGCCAGCACCTCGATGGGGGCGGTGGGCACTGAAACTTTCTTT. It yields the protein CASTSMGAVGTETFF.

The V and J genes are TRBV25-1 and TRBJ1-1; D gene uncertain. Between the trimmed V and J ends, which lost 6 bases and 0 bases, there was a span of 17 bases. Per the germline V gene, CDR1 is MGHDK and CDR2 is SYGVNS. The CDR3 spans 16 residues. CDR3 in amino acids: CASSLSTVTLNTEAFF. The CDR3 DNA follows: TGTGCCAGCAGCCTCTCTACAGTCACCTTGAACACTGAAGCTTTCTTT.

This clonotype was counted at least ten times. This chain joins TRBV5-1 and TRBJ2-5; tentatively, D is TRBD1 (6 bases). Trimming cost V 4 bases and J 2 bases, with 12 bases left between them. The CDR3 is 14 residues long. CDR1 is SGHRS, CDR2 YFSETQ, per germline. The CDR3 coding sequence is TGCGCCAGCAGCGTCGGGACACCACAAGAGACCCAGTACTTC. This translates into CASSVGTPQETQYF.

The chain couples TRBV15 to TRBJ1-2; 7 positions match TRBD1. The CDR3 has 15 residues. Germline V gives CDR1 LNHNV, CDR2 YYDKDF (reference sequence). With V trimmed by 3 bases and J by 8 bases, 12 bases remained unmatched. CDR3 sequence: CATSSLSGTARGYTF. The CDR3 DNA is TGTGCCACCAGCAGTTTATCGGGGACAGCGAGAGGCTACACCTTC.

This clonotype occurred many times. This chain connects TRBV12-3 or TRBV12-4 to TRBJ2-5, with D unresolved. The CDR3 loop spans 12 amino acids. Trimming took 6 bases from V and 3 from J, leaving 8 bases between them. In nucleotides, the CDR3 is TGTGCCAGCAGAGAGTCGGAAGAGACCCAGTACTTC. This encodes CASRESEETQYF.

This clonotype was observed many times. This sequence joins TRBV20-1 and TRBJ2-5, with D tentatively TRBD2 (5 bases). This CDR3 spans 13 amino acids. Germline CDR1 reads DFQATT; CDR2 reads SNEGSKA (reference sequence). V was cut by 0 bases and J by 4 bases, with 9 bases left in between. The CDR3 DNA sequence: TGCAGTGCTAGAGAGCGAAGCGGAGAGACCCAGTACTTC. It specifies CSARERSGETQYF.

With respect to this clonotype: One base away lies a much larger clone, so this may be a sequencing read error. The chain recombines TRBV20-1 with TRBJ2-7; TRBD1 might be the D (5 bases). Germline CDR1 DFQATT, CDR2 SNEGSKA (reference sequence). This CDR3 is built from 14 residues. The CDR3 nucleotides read TGCAGTGCTAGAGTTGTACAGGACACCTACGAGCACTACTTC. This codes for CSARVVQDTYEHYF.

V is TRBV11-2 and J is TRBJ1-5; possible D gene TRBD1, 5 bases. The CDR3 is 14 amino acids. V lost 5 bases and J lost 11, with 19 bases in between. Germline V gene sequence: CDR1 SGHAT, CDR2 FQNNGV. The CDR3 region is CASSHLAGEETQHF. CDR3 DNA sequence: TGTGCCAGCAGCCACCTAGCGGGGGAAGAGACCCAGCATTTT.

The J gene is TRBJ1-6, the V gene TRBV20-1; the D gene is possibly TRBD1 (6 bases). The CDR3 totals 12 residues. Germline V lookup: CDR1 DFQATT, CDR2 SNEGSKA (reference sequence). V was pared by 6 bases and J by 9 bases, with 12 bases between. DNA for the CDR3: TGCAGTGCATTACAGGGAATTTCACCCCTCCACTTT. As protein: CSALQGISPLHF.

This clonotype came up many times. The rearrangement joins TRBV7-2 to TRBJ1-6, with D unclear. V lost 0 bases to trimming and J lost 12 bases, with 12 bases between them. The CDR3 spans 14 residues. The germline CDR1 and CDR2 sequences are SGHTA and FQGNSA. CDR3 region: CASSLASAQGPLHF. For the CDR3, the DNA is TGTGCCAGCAGCTTAGCGTCGGCCCAAGGACCCCTCCACTTT.

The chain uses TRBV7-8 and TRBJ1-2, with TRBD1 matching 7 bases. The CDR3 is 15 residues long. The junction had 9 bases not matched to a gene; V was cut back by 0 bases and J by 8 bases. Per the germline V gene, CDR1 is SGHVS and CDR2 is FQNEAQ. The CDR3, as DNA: TGTGCCAGCAGCTTAGCCCCCGACAGGGCGGGAGGCTACACCTTC. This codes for CASSLAPDRAGGYTF.

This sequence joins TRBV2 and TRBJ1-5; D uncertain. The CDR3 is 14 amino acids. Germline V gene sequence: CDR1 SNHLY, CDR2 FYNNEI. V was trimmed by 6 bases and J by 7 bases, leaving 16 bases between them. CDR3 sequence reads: CASSPDGSRQPQHF. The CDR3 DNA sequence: TGTGCCAGCAGCCCGGACGGTAGCAGGCAGCCCCAGCATTTT.

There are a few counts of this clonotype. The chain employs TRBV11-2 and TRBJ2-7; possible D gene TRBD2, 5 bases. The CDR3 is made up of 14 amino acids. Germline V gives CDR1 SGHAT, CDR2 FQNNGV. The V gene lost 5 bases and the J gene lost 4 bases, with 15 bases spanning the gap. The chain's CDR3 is CASSLGLHRYEQYF. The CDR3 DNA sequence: TGTGCCAGCAGCCTCGGACTTCATCGGTACGAGCAGTACTTC.

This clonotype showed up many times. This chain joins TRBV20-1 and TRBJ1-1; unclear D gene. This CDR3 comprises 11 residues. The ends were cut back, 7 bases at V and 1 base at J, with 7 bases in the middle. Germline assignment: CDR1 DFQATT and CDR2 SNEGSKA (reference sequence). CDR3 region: CSVKSNTEAFF. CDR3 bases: TGCAGTGTTAAGTCGAACACTGAAGCTTTCTTT.

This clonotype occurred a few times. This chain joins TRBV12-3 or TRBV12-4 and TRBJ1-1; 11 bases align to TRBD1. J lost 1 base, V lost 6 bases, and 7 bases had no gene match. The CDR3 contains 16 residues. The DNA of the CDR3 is TGTGCCAGCAGCCTCGGCGGACAGGGGGCGAACACTGAAGCTTTCTTT. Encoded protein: CASSLGGQGANTEAFF.

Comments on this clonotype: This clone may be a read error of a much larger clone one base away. The CDR3 DNA reads TGTGCCAGCGGCAGGACAGGGAACGGTCAGCCCCAGCATTTT. Translating it yields CASGRTGNGQPQHF. V gene TRBV9 combines with J gene TRBJ1-5; 8 positions agree with TRBD1. V trimming: 7 bases; J trimming: 6 bases; junction bases outside the gene matches: 9. CDR1 is SGDLS and CDR2 is YYNGEE in the germline V gene. The CDR3 is 14 residues long.

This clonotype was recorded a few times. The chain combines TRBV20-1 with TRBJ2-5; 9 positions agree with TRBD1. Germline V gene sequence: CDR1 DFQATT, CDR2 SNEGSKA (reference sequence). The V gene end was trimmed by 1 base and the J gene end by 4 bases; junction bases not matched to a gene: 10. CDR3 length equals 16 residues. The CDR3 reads CSARALKQGAGETQYF. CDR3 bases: TGCAGTGCTAGAGCCCTGAAACAGGGGGCGGGAGAGACCCAGTACTTC.

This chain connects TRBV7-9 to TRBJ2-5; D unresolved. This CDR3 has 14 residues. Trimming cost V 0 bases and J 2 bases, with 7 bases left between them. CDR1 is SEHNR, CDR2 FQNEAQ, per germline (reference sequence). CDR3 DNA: TGTGCCAGCAGCTTAGCCGTGACTCAAGAGACCCAGTACTTC. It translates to CASSLAVTQETQYF.

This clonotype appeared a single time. CDR3 sequence: CASSVPGQSSVDGWETQYF. CDR3 bases: TGTGCCAGCAGCGTACCTGGACAGTCCTCGGTGGATGGCTGGGAGACCCAGTACTTC. The rearrangement joins TRBV9 to TRBJ2-5; possible D gene TRBD1, 6 bases. Germline V gene data show CDR1 as SGDLS and CDR2 as YYNGEE. This CDR3 region has 19 residues. V lost 1 base, J lost 5 bases, and 27 bases lay in between.

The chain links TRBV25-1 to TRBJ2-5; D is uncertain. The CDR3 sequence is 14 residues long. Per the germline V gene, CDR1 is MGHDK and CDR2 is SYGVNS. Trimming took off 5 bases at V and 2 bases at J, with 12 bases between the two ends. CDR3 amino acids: CASSLVALQETQYF. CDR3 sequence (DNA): TGTGCCAGCAGTTTAGTGGCTTTACAAGAGACCCAGTACTTC.

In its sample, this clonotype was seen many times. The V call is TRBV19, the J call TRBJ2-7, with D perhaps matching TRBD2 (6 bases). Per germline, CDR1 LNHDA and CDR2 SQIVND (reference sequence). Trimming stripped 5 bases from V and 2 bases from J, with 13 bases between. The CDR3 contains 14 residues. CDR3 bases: TGTGCCAGTAGTCCAAGACTAGTCACCTACGAGCAGTACTTC. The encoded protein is CASSPRLVTYEQYF.

This CDR3 reads CASSTDRTSRETQYF. Written as DNA, the CDR3 is TGTGCCAGCTCAACGGATCGGACATCGAGGGAGACCCAGTACTTC. This chain uses TRBV18 with TRBJ2-5; D possibly corresponds to TRBD1 (5 bases). The CDR3 loop spans 15 amino acids. CDR1 and CDR2 (germline): KGHSH, LQKENI. The V and J ends lost 5 bases and 5 bases respectively, with 18 bases between them.

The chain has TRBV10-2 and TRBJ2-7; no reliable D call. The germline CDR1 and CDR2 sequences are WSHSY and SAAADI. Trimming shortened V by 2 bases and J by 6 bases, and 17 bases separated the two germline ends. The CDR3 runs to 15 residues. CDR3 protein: CASSEGQLDECEQYF. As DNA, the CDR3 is TGCGCCAGCAGTGAGGGCCAGCTGGACGAGTGCGAGCAGTACTTC.

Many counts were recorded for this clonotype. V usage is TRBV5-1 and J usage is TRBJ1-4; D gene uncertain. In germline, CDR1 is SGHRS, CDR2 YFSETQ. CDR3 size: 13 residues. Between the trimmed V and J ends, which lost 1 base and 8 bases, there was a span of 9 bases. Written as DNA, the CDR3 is TGCGCCAGCAGCTTGCGAGGTCGCGAAAAACTGTTTTTT. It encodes CASSLRGREKLFF.

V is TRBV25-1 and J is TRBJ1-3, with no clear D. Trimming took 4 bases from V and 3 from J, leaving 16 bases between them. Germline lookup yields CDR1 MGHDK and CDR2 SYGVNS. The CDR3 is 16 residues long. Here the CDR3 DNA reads TGTGCCAGCAGTGGCCCCCTCGGCGCAGGTGGAAACACCATATATTTT. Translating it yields CASSGPLGAGGNTIYF.

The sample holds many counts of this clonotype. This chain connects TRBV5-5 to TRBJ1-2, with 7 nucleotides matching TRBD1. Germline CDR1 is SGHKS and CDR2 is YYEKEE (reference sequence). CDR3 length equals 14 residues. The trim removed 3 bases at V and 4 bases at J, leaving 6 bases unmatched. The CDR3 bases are TGTGCCAGCAGCTCCGGGACAGAAGTCTATGGCTACACCTTC. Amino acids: CASSSGTEVYGYTF.

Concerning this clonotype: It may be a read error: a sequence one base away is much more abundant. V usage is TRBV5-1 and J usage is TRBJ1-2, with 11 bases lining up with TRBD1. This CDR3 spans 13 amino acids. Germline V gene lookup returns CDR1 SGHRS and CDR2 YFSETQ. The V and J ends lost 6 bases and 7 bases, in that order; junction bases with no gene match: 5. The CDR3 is CASNPGQGVGYTF. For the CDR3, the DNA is TGCGCCAGCAACCCGGGACAGGGGGTTGGCTACACCTTC.

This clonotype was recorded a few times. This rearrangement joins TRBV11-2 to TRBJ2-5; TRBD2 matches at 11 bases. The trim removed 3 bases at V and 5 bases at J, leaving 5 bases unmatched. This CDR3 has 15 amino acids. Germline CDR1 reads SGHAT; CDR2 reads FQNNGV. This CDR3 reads CASSLFSGGGETQYF. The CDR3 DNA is TGTGCCAGCAGCTTGTTTAGCGGGGGGGGGGAGACCCAGTACTTC.

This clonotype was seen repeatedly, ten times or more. DNA of the CDR3: TGTGCCAGCAGTGATTACCGGGACAGGGCCTACGAGCAGTACTTC. The encoded protein is CASSDYRDRAYEQYF. The V call is TRBV25-1, the J call TRBJ2-7; 9 bases align to TRBD1. Germline assignment: CDR1 MGHDK and CDR2 SYGVNS. The CDR3 loop spans 15 amino acids. V shed 3 bases, J shed 2 bases, and the junction held 5 bases outside the gene matches.

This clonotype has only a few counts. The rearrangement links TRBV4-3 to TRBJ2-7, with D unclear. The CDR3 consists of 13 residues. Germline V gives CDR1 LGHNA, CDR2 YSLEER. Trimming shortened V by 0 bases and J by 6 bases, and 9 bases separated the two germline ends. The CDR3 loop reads CASSQDVPREQYF. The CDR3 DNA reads TGCGCCAGCAGCCAAGATGTCCCGCGCGAGCAGTACTTC.

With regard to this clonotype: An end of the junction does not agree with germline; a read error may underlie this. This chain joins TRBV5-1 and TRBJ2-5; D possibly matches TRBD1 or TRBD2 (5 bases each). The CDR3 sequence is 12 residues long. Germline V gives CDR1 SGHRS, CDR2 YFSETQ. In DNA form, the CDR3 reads TGCGCCAGCAGCTTGAACTTGGGGACCCAGCACTTC. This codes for CASSLNLGTQHF.